Listed below are T cell receptor beta chains from one sample, sequenced in a study of T cells after yellow fever vaccination. TCRdb reanalysed the 5' RACE reads using MiXCR and keeps one entry per CDR3 protein. The sample has some 300,000 distinct CDR3 sequences; approximately 8% are singletons. The source was PBMCs, collected around 45 days after the first yellow fever vaccination. Receptors were obtained from a man aged 18 to 30 who received the YFV17D yellow fever vaccine. Both conserved end residues are part of each CDR3. Each record gives: V gene, J gene, D gene, clone size, CDR3 protein, CDR3 DNA. The D gene is left open where the match is weak. Size is omitted from some rows. Given values are once, few, many or a class for expanded clones.

TRBV19	TRBJ1-2	-	-	CASSIGLNLNYGYTF	TGTGCCAGTAGTATTGGGCTTAACCTAAACTATGGCTACACCTTC
TRBV19	TRBJ1-4	TRBD1	few	CASSDLRDSNEKLFF	TGTGCCAGTAGTGACCTCCGGGACAGCAATGAAAAACTGTTTTTT
TRBV12-3/TRBV12-4	TRBJ2-7	TRBD1	few	CASTRGTGGYEQYF	TGTGCCAGCACTCGCGGGACAGGGGGCTACGAGCAGTACTTC
TRBV7-3	TRBJ1-2	TRBD1	few	CASSKGQGGYTF	TGTGCCAGCAGCAAGGGACAGGGGGGCTACACCTTC
TRBV5-1	TRBJ1-6	TRBD1	-	CASSFETGGNSPLHF	TGCGCCAGCAGCTTTGAGACAGGGGGAAATTCACCCCTCCACTTT
TRBV6-1	TRBJ2-3	-	few	CASSEGGVTDTQYF	TGTGCCAGCAGTGAAGGTGGGGTCACAGATACGCAGTATTTT
TRBV7-8	TRBJ2-1	TRBD2	-	CASSYAGGRWSQFF	TGTGCCAGCAGTTACGCGGGAGGTAGATGGTCACAGTTCTTC
TRBV4-2	TRBJ2-1	TRBD2	-	CASTRTSGGEGEQFF	TGTGCCAGCACCAGGACTAGCGGGGGGGAAGGGGAGCAGTTCTTC
TRBV20-1	TRBJ2-7	-	-	CSAYIAYEQYF	TGCAGTGCTTACATAGCCTACGAGCAGTACTTC
TRBV11-1	TRBJ2-5	-	-	CASSQAGTSQETQYF	TGTGCCAGCAGCCAAGCCGGGACTTCCCAAGAGACCCAGTACTTC
TRBV5-1	TRBJ2-3	-	few	CASTEAGQSADTQYF	TGCGCCAGCACGGAAGCGGGACAGTCCGCAGATACGCAGTATTTT
TRBV29-1	TRBJ2-2	-	few	CSVGNPTAPNTGELFF	TGCAGCGTAGGAAACCCGACCGCCCCGAACACCGGGGAGCTGTTTTTT
TRBV12-3/TRBV12-4	TRBJ2-5	-	few	CASSFGYELAETQYF	TGTGCCAGCAGTTTTGGTTACGAATTGGCGGAGACCCAGTACTTC
TRBV27	TRBJ1-2	-	few	CASSLYPQRTDWVGYTF	TGTGCCAGCAGTTTATACCCCCAAAGGACCGACTGGGTGGGCTACACCTTC
TRBV20-1	TRBJ1-4	TRBD1	few	CSARRRGRGNEKLFF	TGCAGTGCTAGACGCAGGGGGCGAGGAAATGAAAAACTGTTTTTT
TRBV12-3/TRBV12-4	TRBJ2-1	TRBD2	-	CASSSLAGGSGFF	TGTGCCAGCAGTTCACTAGCGGGGGGCTCCGGGTTCTTC
TRBV7-6	TRBJ2-2	TRBD1	-	CASSSAVTGGYTGELFF	TGTGCCAGCAGCTCCGCCGTGACAGGGGGGTACACCGGGGAGCTGTTTTTT
TRBV6-4	TRBJ2-1	-	few	CASSDFGGPYNEQFF	TGTGCCAGCAGTGACTTTGGGGGGCCCTACAATGAGCAGTTCTTC
TRBV11-2	TRBJ2-1	TRBD2	-	CASSSPLAGWEYNEQFF	TGTGCCAGCAGCTCACCCCTAGCGGGGTGGGAGTACAATGAGCAGTTCTTC
TRBV2	TRBJ1-1	TRBD1	-	CASSQPGTGNWGAEAFF	TGTGCCAGCAGTCAACCTGGGACAGGGAATTGGGGGGCTGAAGCTTTCTTT
TRBV20-1	TRBJ2-3	-	-	CSARSRLTGDTQYF	TGCAGTGCTAGAAGTCGCCTCACCGGAGATACGCAGTATTTT
TRBV29-1	TRBJ2-1	TRBD2	many	CSVGTSGGYEQFF	TGCAGCGTCGGGACTAGCGGGGGATATGAGCAGTTCTTC
TRBV20-1	TRBJ2-1	-	-	CSARTKGEQFF	TGCAGTGCTAGAACGAAGGGCGAGCAGTTCTTC
TRBV4-3	TRBJ2-7	-	-	CASSQDSWGSEQYF	TGCGCCAGCAGCCAAGATAGTTGGGGCTCCGAGCAGTACTTC
TRBV11-2	TRBJ2-1	TRBD1	-	CASSRGTGYNEQFF	TGTGCCAGCAGCCGAGGGACAGGATACAATGAGCAGTTCTTC
TRBV7-8	TRBJ2-7	-	-	CASSLYQGGLSSYEQYF	TGTGCCAGCAGCTTATATCAGGGGGGACTGAGCTCCTACGAGCAGTACTTC
TRBV7-2	TRBJ2-3	TRBD1	-	CASSRDRGRADTQYF	TGTGCCAGCAGCAGAGACAGGGGGCGGGCAGATACGCAGTATTTT
TRBV20-1	TRBJ1-3	-	few	CSVEIISGNTIYF	TGCAGTGTTGAAATAATCTCTGGAAACACCATATATTTT
TRBV29-1	TRBJ2-5	-	many	CSVEGSVQETQYF	TGCAGCGTTGAAGGGTCAGTACAAGAGACCCAGTACTTC
TRBV12-3/TRBV12-4	TRBJ1-1	-	-	CASSLLRRPANTEAFF	TGTGCCAGCAGTTTGTTAAGGCGGCCGGCGAACACTGAAGCTTTCTTT
TRBV29-1	TRBJ2-6	-	-	CSVAEGPSTGANVLTF	TGCAGCGTTGCTGAGGGGCCGAGTACTGGGGCCAACGTCCTGACTTTC
TRBV20-1	TRBJ2-3	-	-	CSARDMLAGTDTQYF	TGCAGTGCTAGAGATATGCTAGCCGGCACAGATACGCAGTATTTT
TRBV5-1	TRBJ2-1	TRBD1	-	CASSQGQAYEQFF	TGCGCCAGCAGCCAGGGACAGGCTTATGAGCAGTTCTTC
TRBV20-1	TRBJ2-3	TRBD1	-	CCARDGLQGAFTDTQYF	TGCTGTGCTAGAGATGGACTCCAGGGGGCTTTCACAGATACGCAGTATTTT
TRBV5-1	TRBJ2-1	-	few	CASSSRTEGSYNEQFF	TGCGCCAGCAGCTCCCGGACCGAAGGCTCCTACAATGAGCAGTTCTTC
TRBV27	TRBJ1-1	-	few	CASRWGFGSNTEAFF	TGTGCCAGCAGGTGGGGGTTTGGGTCGAACACTGAAGCTTTCTTT
TRBV28	TRBJ2-4	TRBD1	few	CATRAGDRADIQYF	TGTGCCACTCGAGCCGGGGACAGGGCGGACATTCAGTACTTC
TRBV4-1	TRBJ2-1	-	-	CASSQDGRYYNEQFF	TGCGCCAGCAGCCAAGATGGAAGGTACTACAATGAGCAGTTCTTC
TRBV6-1	TRBJ2-3	TRBD2	few	CASTPQRGGRTDTQYF	TGTGCCAGCACCCCCCAGCGGGGGGGCCGGACAGATACGCAGTATTTT
TRBV7-9	TRBJ1-6	TRBD1	-	CASSPDRGRHSPLHF	TGTGCCAGCAGCCCCGACAGGGGTAGGCATTCACCCCTCCACTTT
TRBV7-3	TRBJ2-3	TRBD2	few	CASSLSPSGGTDTQYF	TGTGCCAGCAGCTTATCGCCTAGCGGGGGGACAGATACGCAGTATTTT
TRBV11-1	TRBJ2-1	-	-	CASSTRVSPVLAYNEQFF	TGTGCCAGCAGCACCAGGGTATCGCCCGTCTTAGCGTACAATGAGCAGTTCTTC